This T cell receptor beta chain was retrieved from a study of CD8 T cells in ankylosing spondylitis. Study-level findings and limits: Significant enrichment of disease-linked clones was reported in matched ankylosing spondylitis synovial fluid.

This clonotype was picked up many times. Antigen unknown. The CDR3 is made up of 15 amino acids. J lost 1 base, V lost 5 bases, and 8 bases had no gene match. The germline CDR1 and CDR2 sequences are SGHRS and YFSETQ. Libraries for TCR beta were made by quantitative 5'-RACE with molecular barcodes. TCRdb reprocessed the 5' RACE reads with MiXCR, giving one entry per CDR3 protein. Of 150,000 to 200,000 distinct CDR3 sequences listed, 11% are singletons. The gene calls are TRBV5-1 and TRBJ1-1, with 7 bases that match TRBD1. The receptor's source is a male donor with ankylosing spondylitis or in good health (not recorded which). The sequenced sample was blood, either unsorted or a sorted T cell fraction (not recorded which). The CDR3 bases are TGCGCCAGCAGGGGGGACAGAAACTCGAACACTGAAGCTTTCTTT. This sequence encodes CASRGDRNSNTEAFF. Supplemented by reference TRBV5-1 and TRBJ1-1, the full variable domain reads KAGVTQTPRYLIKTRGQQVTLSCSPISGHRSVSWYQQTPGQGLQFLFEYFSETQRNKGNFPGRFSGRQFSNSRSEMNVSTLELGDSALYLCASRGDRNSNTEAFFGQGTRLTVV.